Below, 27 T cell receptor beta chains from the same sample are listed, as sequenced in a study of cytomegalovirus exposure and HLA in healthy donors. In the PCR, 60 Vbeta and 13 Jbeta primers were used. Profiling relied on immunoSEQ multiplex PCR, and the TCRdb table lists in-frame clones only, not all of them. The data show roughly 140,000 clones, approximately 70% seen once. The sequenced sample consisted of PBMCs. The receptors shown here come from a woman aged 25-40 years in good health and CMV-seronegative.

The rearrangement uses TRBV4-1 and TRBJ1-1, with a possible D match to TRBD1 (5 bases). V gave up 3 bases and J gave up 6 bases, with 11 bases separating them. This CDR3 has 13 amino acids. Germline V gives CDR1 MGHRA, CDR2 YSYEKL. CDR3 amino acids: CASSHSDSSEAFF. CDR3 nucleotides: TGCGCCAGCAGCCATTCTGACAGCTCTGAAGCTTTCTTT.

For this clone: One end of the junction does not line up with germline, which may come from a read error. The chain links TRBV29-1 to TRBJ1-2; the match to TRBD1 covers 7 bases. The CDR3 has 11 amino acids. Germline lookup yields CDR1 SQVTM and CDR2 ANQGSEA. CDR3 region: CSAFSGTAEIF. The CDR3 DNA reads TGCAGCGCCTTCTCCGGGACAGCGGAGATTTTC.

The chain couples TRBV28 to TRBJ1-1, with D possibly TRBD1 on 5 matching bases. The CDR3 sequence is 11 residues long. V was shortened by 5 bases and J by 8 bases, with 9 bases between the two germline ends. Germline CDR1 and CDR2: MDHEN and SYDVKM. CDR3 DNA sequence: TGTGCCAGCAGTGGGGCGGGGGAAGCTTTCTTT. Translating it yields CASSGAGEAFF. Using reference TRBV28 and TRBJ1-1 for the parts outside the CDR3, the full variable domain is DVKVTQSSRYLVKRTGEKVFLECVQDMDHENMFWYRQDPGLGLRLIYFSYDVKMKEKGDIPEGYSVSREKKERFSLILESASTNQTSMYLCASSGAGEAFFGQGTRLTVV.

The rearrangement joins TRBV21-1 to TRBJ1-5; TRBD1, the table's D call, was not compared with the DNA. TRBV21-1 is assigned pseudogene status. This CDR3 is 16 amino acids long. The CDR3 DNA sequence: TGTGCCAGCAATGACAGGGTGCTCTATAGCAATCAGCCCCAGCATTTT. Protein sequence: CASNDRVLYSNQPQHF.

The sample holds one count of this clone. An end of the junction differs from the germline gene, which may be a read error. The gene calls are TRBV7-9 and TRBJ1-4, with D possibly matching TRBD1 (6 bases). Per germline, CDR1 SEHNR and CDR2 FQNEAQ (reference sequence). The CDR3 consists of 15 residues. CDR3 sequence reads: CSSSFDRRFNEKLFF. CDR3 in DNA: TGTTCCAGCAGCTTTGACAGGCGATTTAATGAAAAACTGTTTTTT.

This clone was observed a handful of times. The chain is built from TRBV19 and TRBJ2-1; 11 bases agree with TRBD2. Germline assignment: CDR1 LNHDA and CDR2 SQIVND (reference sequence). V was clipped by 7 bases and J by 3 bases; unmatched bases: 5. The CDR3 totals 15 residues. The CDR3 loop reads CASTSGRSLYNEQFF. The CDR3 DNA reads TGTGCCAGTACTAGCGGGAGGTCCCTCTACAATGAGCAGTTCTTC.

The V gene is TRBV7-8, the J gene TRBJ2-2, with 7 bases identical to TRBD1. This CDR3 has 14 residues. J lost 6 bases, V lost 3 bases, and 4 bases had no gene match. Germline V lookup: CDR1 SGHVS, CDR2 FQNEAQ. The CDR3 reads CASSLGTASGELFF. The CDR3 nucleotides read TGTGCCAGCAGCTTGGGGACAGCCTCCGGGGAGCTGTTTTTT.

J is TRBJ2-7 and V is TRBV5-1, with D perhaps matching TRBD2 (7 bases). Germline V gene lookup returns CDR1 SGHRS and CDR2 YFSETQ. V shed 7 bases and J shed 3 bases, with 29 bases lying between them. CDR3 size: 18 residues. CDR3 region: CASSQQQKAGHRDYEQYF. The CDR3 DNA sequence: TGCGCCAGCTCGCAACAGCAAAAAGCGGGACATCGCGACTACGAGCAGTACTTC.

The rearrangement links TRBV9 to TRBJ1-1; 7 bases agree with TRBD1. The V segment lost 4 bases and the J segment 3 bases; nucleotides outside the gene matches: 9. Germline V lookup: CDR1 SGDLS, CDR2 YYNGEE. The CDR3 is 15 amino acids. CDR3 sequence (DNA): TGTGCCAGCAGCAAGCGACAGGGCTCTGACACTGAAGCTTTCTTT. It yields the protein CASSKRQGSDTEAFF.

Comments on this clone: Other nucleotide sequences in the sample specify the same CDR3. The rearrangement joins TRBV14 to TRBJ1-1; TRBD1 might be the D (6 bases). Germline V CDR1 and CDR2: SGHDN, FVKESK. The CDR3 runs 13 residues. V gave up 3 bases and J gave up 1 base, with 6 bases separating them. CDR3 loop: CASSQDRNTEAFF. For the CDR3, the DNA is TGTGCCAGCAGCCAGGACAGGAACACTGAAGCTTTCTTT.

The rearrangement uses TRBV7-6 and TRBJ2-3; 10 bases are a match to TRBD2. This CDR3 is built from 14 residues. CDR1 is SGHVS, CDR2 FNYEAQ, per germline. Trimming at V came to 5 bases and at J to 5 bases, leaving 4 bases not matched to a gene. The CDR3 region is CASSASGGGDTQYF. DNA of the CDR3: TGTGCCAGCAGCGCCAGCGGGGGGGGAGATACGCAGTATTTT.

V gene TRBV18 combines with J gene TRBJ1-4; TRBD1 aligns across 7 bases. CDR3 size: 17 residues. The junction had 7 bases not matched to a gene; V was cut back by 1 base and J by 2 bases. The germline gives CDR1 KGHSH, CDR2 LQKENI. The CDR3 DNA is TGTGCCAGCTCACCACGGGCAGGGGGTACGACTAATGAAAAACTGTTTTTT. This translates into CASSPRAGGTTNEKLFF.

On this clone: Compared with germline, one end of the junction differs, possibly owing to a read error. Other DNA sequences in this specimen translate into the identical CDR3. This chain uses TRBV7-8 with TRBJ1-4; D is unclear. The CDR3 length is 16 residues. CDR1 SGHVS and CDR2 FQNEAQ come from the germline V gene. DNA of the CDR3: TGTGCCAGTAGCTTAGCGACGGGAGGATCTAATGAAAAACTGTTTTTT. This encodes CASSLATGGSNEKLFF.

Of note for this clone: A much larger clone lies a single base off, so this may be a read error. The sample carries other DNA sequences with the same CDR3. This chain links TRBV11-2 with TRBJ1-1; TRBD1 matches 8 bases. After removal of 6 bases from V and 4 bases from J, the junction contained 4 bases not matched to a gene. Germline assignment: CDR1 SGHAT and CDR2 FQNNGV. CDR3 length: 13 residues. CDR3 residues: CASSLTGGTEAFF. DNA of the CDR3: TGTGCCAGCAGTTTAACAGGGGGCACTGAAGCTTTCTTT.

This chain links TRBV6-5 with TRBJ2-2; the D gene is possibly TRBD2 (6 bases). Trimming left V 8 bases short and J 2 bases short, with 12 bases between. Germline CDR1 and CDR2: MNHEY and SVGAGI. The CDR3 length is 14 residues. CDR3 protein: CASGSGLNTGELFF. The CDR3 bases are TGTGCCAGCGGATCGGGACTCAACACCGGGGAGCTGTTTTTT.

The J gene is TRBJ2-5, the V gene TRBV28, with 7 bases aligning to TRBD1. The CDR3 loop spans 15 amino acids. The germline CDR1 and CDR2 sequences are MDHEN and SYDVKM. V lost 6 bases, J lost 5 bases, and 12 bases stayed unmatched. CDR3 protein: CASSGTEGRPETQYF. DNA of the CDR3: TGTGCCAGCAGCGGGACAGAGGGACGTCCGGAGACCCAGTACTTC.

This clone was recorded a few times. The chain joins TRBV19 to TRBJ2-7; 8 bases are shared with TRBD2. V lost 7 bases, J lost 4 bases, and 12 bases stayed unmatched. CDR1 is LNHDA, CDR2 SQIVND, per germline (reference sequence). The CDR3 has 15 amino acids. The chain's CDR3 is CASTPSSGSIYEQYF. The CDR3 DNA is TGTGCCAGTACCCCTTCGAGCGGGAGTATATACGAGCAGTACTTC.

The chain has TRBV7-9 and TRBJ1-1, with a possible D match to TRBD1 (5 bases). The germline V gene encodes CDR1 SEHNR and CDR2 FQNEAQ (reference sequence). V dropped 2 bases and J dropped 0 bases, with 10 bases sitting between them. This CDR3 contains 15 residues. CDR3 in amino acids: CASSLWQGLNTEAFF. CDR3 nucleotides: TGTGCCAGCAGCTTATGGCAGGGTCTGAACACTGAAGCTTTCTTT.

This clone occurred a few times. The sample holds other DNA sequences that translate to the same CDR3. This rearrangement joins TRBV5-1 to TRBJ1-2, with D tentatively TRBD1 (6 bases). The ends were cut back, 3 bases at V and 5 bases at J, with 8 bases in the middle. This CDR3 comprises 12 residues. The germline CDR1 and CDR2 sequences are SGHRS and YFSETQ. The CDR3 DNA reads TGCGCCAGCAGCTCACAGGGTTATGGCTACACCTTC. It codes for CASSSQGYGYTF.

This clone appeared a few times. The chain couples TRBV6-1 to TRBJ2-5; 7 positions agree with TRBD1. The CDR3 is 14 amino acids. Germline V lookup: CDR1 MNHNS, CDR2 SASEGT. Trimming cost V 5 bases and J 7 bases; bases outside gene matches: 10. CDR3 DNA: TGTGCCAGCAGTATGGGACAGTGGTCCGTGACCCAGTACTTC. It yields the protein CASSMGQWSVTQYF.

The J gene is TRBJ1-3, the V gene TRBV27, with a tentative D call TRBD1 (5 bases). Germline V lookup: CDR1 MNHEY, CDR2 SMNVEV (reference sequence). Trimming took off 3 bases at V and 4 bases at J, with 13 bases between the two ends. The CDR3 spans 15 residues. This chain's CDR3 is CASSFGQGYGNTIYF. In DNA form, the CDR3 reads TGTGCCAGCAGTTTTGGGCAGGGATACGGAAACACCATATATTTT.

This rearrangement joins TRBV14 to TRBJ1-2; 10 positions agree with TRBD1. This CDR3 is 15 amino acids long. Losses at the gene ends were 4 bases for V and 2 bases for J; bases not matched to a gene: 4. The germline V gene encodes CDR1 SGHDN and CDR2 FVKESK. Here the CDR3 DNA reads TGTGCCAGCAGCCCGAGACAGGGGGCGAACTATGGCTACACCTTC. Protein: CASSPRQGANYGYTF.

The genes are TRBV19 and TRBJ2-5, with D uncertain. The germline V and J ends were trimmed by 5 bases and 2 bases, with 9 bases remaining between them. The CDR3 covers 13 residues. The germline V gene encodes CDR1 LNHDA and CDR2 SQIVND (reference sequence). In DNA, the CDR3 is TGTGCCAGTAGTCAACAGAAACAAGAGACCCAGTACTTC. It is translated as CASSQQKQETQYF.

The chain recombines TRBV6-6 with TRBJ2-7, with D maybe TRBD2 (6 bases). Trimming pared 2 bases from V and 0 bases from J, leaving 14 bases between. Germline-derived CDR1 and CDR2 are MNHNY and SVGAGI (reference sequence). The CDR3 covers 16 residues. The CDR3 nucleotides are TGTGCCAGCAGTTACACGACCGGGACTCTCTCCTACGAGCAGTACTTC. Amino acid sequence: CASSYTTGTLSYEQYF.

V is TRBV4-1 and J is TRBJ1-5; D is unresolved. The CDR3 runs to 14 residues. CDR1 is MGHRA and CDR2 is YSYEKL in the germline V gene. The V end lost 0 bases, the J end lost 0 bases, and 3 bases lay between the germline ends. CDR3 DNA: TGCGCCAGCAGCCAAGACTTTAGCAATCAGCCCCAGCATTTT. Translation: CASSQDFSNQPQHF.

The chain has TRBV9 and TRBJ2-7; 15 bases align to TRBD2. The germline CDR1 and CDR2 sequences are SGDLS and YYNGEE. CDR3 size: 15 residues. Trimming cost V 3 bases and J 4 bases; bases outside gene matches: 2. The CDR3 sequence: CASSGGTSGRYEQYF. CDR3 nucleotide sequence: TGTGCCAGCAGCGGTGGGACTAGCGGGAGGTACGAGCAGTACTTC.

This clone was detected once. The genes are TRBV19 and TRBJ2-5; 7 nucleotides line up with TRBD1. The CDR3 totals 13 residues. J lost 5 bases, V lost 4 bases, and 4 bases had no gene match. Germline values: CDR1 LNHDA, CDR2 SQIVND (reference sequence). The CDR3 DNA follows: TGTGCCAGTAGTACGGACAGGCGGGAGACCCAGTACTTC. Protein product: CASSTDRRETQYF.